This T cell receptor (beta chain) was identified during a study of Graves' ophthalmopathy and Graves' hyperthyroidism. Of note for this clonotype: The antigen is unknown.

Study-level findings and limits: Ophthalmopathy and stable hyperthyroidism were discriminated by a 13-signature model, with approximately 88% sensitivity and nearly 84% specificity.

V lost 0 bases, J lost 1 base, and 19 bases lay in between. The CDR3 consists of 17 residues. Germline V lookup: CDR1 DFQATT, CDR2 SNEGSKA (reference sequence). The sequenced template was RNA, covering the TCR beta CDR3 region. The first-round RT-PCR employed HTBI primers together with the Qiagen OneStep RT-PCR kit. A multiplex PCR was then performed as the second round. TCRdb reprocessed the multiplex PCR reads with MiXCR, giving one entry per CDR3 protein. The sample contains hundreds of thousands of distinct CDR3 sequences, under 25% of which appear only once. Fresh peripheral blood (more than 9.5 ml) yielded the PBMCs.

The sample comprised peripheral blood. The rearrangement links TRBV20-1 to TRBJ2-7, with D possibly TRBD2 on 6 matching bases. The sequence was collected from a woman aged 18 to 35 with stable Graves' hyperthyroidism. The CDR3 spells CSARDSGVPTTSYEQYF. CDR3 DNA sequence: TGCAGTGCTAGAGATTCGGGGGTACCGACAACGTCCTACGAGCAGTACTTC.